The 23 T cell receptor beta chains presented below share a single source sample, sequenced in a study of graft-versus-host responses after intestinal transplantation. What these receptors recognize is not known. Profiling relied on immunoSEQ multiplex PCR, and the TCRdb table lists in-frame clones only, not all of them. The table includes about 93,000 clones, 80% to 95% detected once. Sequencing used unstimulated CD8+ T cells sorted from spleen or lymph node cells, obtained before intestinal transplant. The source of these receptors is a human donor who received an intestinal transplant.

The chain couples TRBV28 to TRBJ1-5; a weak D match, TRBD1 (6 bases). V lost 3 bases to trimming and J lost 7 bases, with 10 bases between them. Per germline, CDR1 MDHEN and CDR2 SYDVKM. The CDR3 is 13 amino acids. The CDR3 loop reads CASSFQGWQPQHF. CDR3 in DNA: TGTGCCAGCAGTTTTCAGGGGTGGCAGCCCCAGCATTTT.

The chain combines TRBV28 with TRBJ2-1; possible D gene TRBD1, 6 bases. The CDR3 contains 15 residues. V was clipped by 2 bases and J by 1 base, with 9 bases between them. CDR1 and CDR2 from the germline V gene are MDHEN and SYDVKM. The DNA of the CDR3 is TGTGCCAGCAGTTTAACCAGGGGATCCTACAATGAGCAGTTCTTC. Encoded protein: CASSLTRGSYNEQFF.

This chain joins TRBV29-1 and TRBJ1-2; 9 bases map to TRBD1. The CDR3 consists of 12 residues. Germline assignment: CDR1 SQVTM and CDR2 ANQGSEA. Trimming took 4 bases from V and 8 from J; bases not matched to a gene: 5. Here the CDR3 DNA reads TGCAGCGTTGCTGGACAGGGGCTGGGCTACACCTTC. Translation: CSVAGQGLGYTF.

The CDR3 coding sequence is TGTGCCAGTAGCGAATTTGGTAGCTCCTACGAGCAGTACTTC. This gives the protein CASSEFGSSYEQYF. The chain links TRBV19 to TRBJ2-7; unclear D gene. Germline CDR1 reads LNHDA; CDR2 reads SQIVND (reference sequence). The ends were cut back, 6 bases at V and 0 bases at J, with 12 bases in the middle. This CDR3 has 14 amino acids.

The chain uses TRBV6-1 and TRBJ2-3, with 8 bases fitting TRBD2. This CDR3 contains 14 residues. Germline V gene sequence: CDR1 MNHNS, CDR2 SASEGT. The V segment lost 8 bases and the J segment 4 bases; nucleotides outside the gene matches: 8. CDR3 sequence (DNA): TGTGCCAGCCAGAGCGGGAGCTTAGCAGATACGCAGTATTTT. It specifies CASQSGSLADTQYF.

V and J are TRBV5-4 and TRBJ2-7; 9 bases match TRBD1. Germline V gene lookup returns CDR1 SGHNT and CDR2 YYREEE (reference sequence). J lost 4 bases, V lost 4 bases, and 6 bases had no gene match. This CDR3 has 14 amino acids. CDR3 DNA sequence: TGTGCCAGCAGCCCTGGGACAGGGCTATACGAGCAGTACTTC. Translated: CASSPGTGLYEQYF.

The rearrangement joins TRBV4-1 to TRBJ1-4; D is uncertain. CDR3 length: 13 amino acids. The germline V and J ends were trimmed by 4 bases and 5 bases, with 8 bases remaining between them. The germline gives CDR1 MGHRA, CDR2 YSYEKL. The CDR3 DNA reads as TGCGCCAGCAGCCCAGTCGGGAATGAAAAACTGTTTTTT. Its translation: CASSPVGNEKLFF.

The chain combines TRBV11-2 with TRBJ2-7, with D possibly TRBD1 on 5 matching bases. The CDR3 spans 15 residues. Germline CDR1 reads SGHAT; CDR2 reads FQNNGV. The V gene lost 3 bases and the J gene lost 0 bases, with 12 bases spanning the gap. This CDR3 reads CASSFSSQGSYEQYF. CDR3 coding DNA: TGTGCCAGCAGCTTTTCGTCCCAGGGCTCCTACGAGCAGTACTTC.

The chain has TRBV6-5 and TRBJ2-3; 8 bases align to TRBD2. The CDR3 runs 15 residues. Trimming took 6 bases from V and 1 from J; bases not matched to a gene: 6. From germline, CDR1 is MNHEY and CDR2 SVGAGI. The CDR3 DNA sequence: TGTGCCAGCAGCCACCCAGCGGGAGGCACAGATACGCAGTATTTT. It translates to CASSHPAGGTDTQYF.

The chain has TRBV7-9 and TRBJ2-7, with a tentative D call TRBD1 (5 bases). This CDR3 is 12 amino acids long. V dropped 5 bases and J dropped 7 bases, with 12 bases sitting between them. Germline loops: CDR1 SEHNR, CDR2 FQNEAQ (reference sequence). The CDR3 loop reads CASSPMTEEQYF. In DNA form, the CDR3 reads TGTGCCAGCAGCCCAATGACAGAAGAGCAGTACTTC. Full variable domain (remainder filled in from reference TRBV7-9 and TRBJ2-7): DTGVSQNPRHKITKRGQNVTFRCDPISEHNRLYWYRQTLGQGPEFLTYFQNEAQLEKSRLLSDRFSAERPKGSFSTLEIQRTEQGDSAMYLCASSPMTEEQYFGPGTRLTVT.

V and J are TRBV30 and TRBJ2-1, with 7 bases that match TRBD2. Germline CDR1 reads GTSNPN; CDR2 reads SVGIG (reference sequence). The V segment lost 0 bases and the J segment 7 bases; nucleotides outside the gene matches: 9. The CDR3 spans 15 residues. The CDR3 region is CAWSVVREVWNEQFF. DNA for the CDR3: TGTGCCTGGAGTGTAGTCCGGGAGGTGTGGAATGAGCAGTTCTTC.

J is TRBJ2-3 and V is TRBV5-6; 7 nucleotides align to TRBD2. J was trimmed by 2 bases and V by 2 bases; bases with no gene match: 5. There are 15 residues in the CDR3. The germline CDR1 and CDR2 sequences are SGHDT and YYEEEE. CDR3 sequence reads: CASSFGTKFTDTQYF. The DNA for the CDR3 is TGTGCCAGCAGCTTCGGGACTAAGTTCACAGATACGCAGTATTTT.

This clone was found once. CDR3 DNA sequence: TGTGCCATCGGCGATTTAAGCGGGGCCCAAGAGACCCAGTACTTC. It is translated as CAIGDLSGAQETQYF. This chain joins TRBV10-3 and TRBJ2-5; 7 bases line up with TRBD2. Germline trimming cut 8 bases from V and 1 base from J; bases unmatched to any gene: 10. The CDR3 length is 15 residues. CDR1 and CDR2 (germline): ENHRY, SYGVKD.

This clone was seen just once. DNA of the CDR3: TGCAGCGTTGGAGCCGCCCTACAGGGGGAAGGCTACACCTTC. Translating gives CSVGAALQGEGYTF. The genes are TRBV29-1 and TRBJ1-2, with 8 bases matching TRBD1. J lost 8 bases, V lost 4 bases, and 12 bases had no gene match. This CDR3 contains 14 residues. CDR1 SQVTM and CDR2 ANQGSEA come from the germline V gene.

V is TRBV6-5 and J is TRBJ1-1; D might be TRBD1 (5 bases). This CDR3 spans 14 amino acids. Per the germline V gene, CDR1 is MNHEY and CDR2 is SVGAGI. Between the trimmed V and J ends, which lost 6 bases and 1 base, there was a span of 12 bases. CDR3 in amino acids: CASRTGHPNTEAFF. CDR3 bases: TGTGCCAGCAGGACCGGACACCCGAACACTGAAGCTTTCTTT.

The chain employs TRBV7-9 and TRBJ2-3; 8 bases are shared with TRBD2. Per the germline V gene, CDR1 is SEHNR and CDR2 is FQNEAQ (reference sequence). V gave up 1 base and J gave up 2 bases; unmatched junction bases: 2. The CDR3 sequence is 15 residues long. The CDR3 spells CASSLVLADTDTQYF. CDR3 sequence (DNA): TGTGCCAGCAGCTTAGTACTAGCGGACACAGATACGCAGTATTTT.

The chain is built from TRBV2 and TRBJ2-7, with D possibly matching TRBD2 (5 bases). Germline CDR1 SNHLY, CDR2 FYNNEI. CDR3 length equals 14 residues. V lost 6 bases to trimming and J lost 7 bases, with 19 bases between them. CDR3: CASRLTPRPGEQYF. The DNA of the CDR3 is TGTGCCAGCAGACTGACACCCCGACCGGGGGAGCAGTACTTC.

This rearrangement joins TRBV6-1 to TRBJ1-1; D ambiguous. The CDR3 totals 16 residues. Deletions cut 4 bases from V and 0 bases from J, with 15 bases between. CDR1 is MNHNS and CDR2 is SASEGT in the germline V gene. The CDR3 loop reads CASSGVGLRMNTEAFF. The CDR3 DNA sequence: TGTGCCAGCAGTGGCGTTGGGCTCAGGATGAACACTGAAGCTTTCTTT.

The rearrangement links TRBV6-6 to TRBJ1-4, with D maybe TRBD1 (5 bases). The V gene's germline CDR1 is MNHNY and CDR2 SVGAGI (reference sequence). The CDR3 is 14 residues long. V shed 2 bases and J shed 8 bases, with 12 bases lying between them. In DNA form, the CDR3 reads TGTGCCAGCAGTTACCCAGGAGCAGGGGAAAAACTGTTTTTT. This gives the protein CASSYPGAGEKLFF.

This chain uses TRBV6-1 with TRBJ2-2; TRBD2 matches 13 bases. Germline values: CDR1 MNHNS, CDR2 SASEGT. The ends lost 4 bases at V and 1 base at J; junction bases unmatched: 0. The CDR3 extends over 16 amino acids. The CDR3 nucleotides are TGTGCCAGCAGTGGACTAGCGGGAGGGAACACCGGGGAGCTGTTTTTT. It encodes CASSGLAGGNTGELFF.

The chain recombines TRBV9 with TRBJ1-2; D is perhaps TRBD1 (5 bases). The CDR3 sequence is 15 residues long. Trimming cost V 2 bases and J 3 bases, with 14 bases left between them. Germline V lookup: CDR1 SGDLS, CDR2 YYNGEE. CDR3 residues: CASSVADSVHYGYTF. The DNA of the CDR3 is TGTGCCAGCAGCGTTGCCGACAGTGTTCACTATGGCTACACCTTC. Complete variable domain (other parts from reference TRBV9 and TRBJ1-2): DSGVTQTPKHLITATGQRVTLRCSPRSGDLSVYWYQQSLDQGLQFLIQYYNGEERAKGNILERFSAQQFPDLHSELNLSSLELGDSALYFCASSVADSVHYGYTFGSGTRLTVV.

This rearrangement joins TRBV14 to TRBJ2-7; tentatively, D is TRBD1 (6 bases). Between the trimmed V and J ends, which lost 3 bases and 2 bases, there was a span of 14 bases. The CDR3 is made up of 15 amino acids. Germline V gives CDR1 SGHDN, CDR2 FVKESK. The CDR3: CASSHFRDNPYEQYF. DNA for the CDR3: TGTGCCAGCAGCCATTTCCGGGACAATCCCTACGAGCAGTACTTC.

The V and J genes are TRBV11-2 and TRBJ2-7, with D tentatively TRBD2 (6 bases). The CDR3 is 16 amino acids. From germline, CDR1 is SGHAT and CDR2 FQNNGV. V was shortened by 3 bases and J by 7 bases, with 22 bases between the two germline ends. The CDR3 DNA follows: TGTGCCAGCAGCTTTCCGCGGGGCGCTCAAGACTTAGAGCAGTACTTC. Encoded protein: CASSFPRGAQDLEQYF.